Shown below are 10 T cell receptor beta chains from a single sample sequenced in a study of blood T cell repertoires in COVID-19 (dated by TCRdb to 2020 to 2021). Library generation was performed with the immunoSEQ multiplex PCR assay. Here the immuneACCESS table is served through TCRdb, limited to in-frame sequences with V and J called. Missing clones are a known gap in these copies; in checked studies unresolved V genes cover under half, and the rest lacks a known reason. The sample yields 180,000 or so clones; roughly three quarters were counted once. Of the sample, roughly 8.7% is held by the ten largest clones. The sample was peripheral blood. The receptors originated from a woman in her fifties or sixties with active or convalescent COVID-19.

The chain is built from TRBV28 and TRBJ2-7; 8 nucleotides align to TRBD1. The length of the CDR3 is 16 residues. Germline CDR1 reads MDHEN; CDR2 reads SYDVKM. Trimming took 4 bases from V and 5 from J; bases not matched to a gene: 13. The CDR3 coding sequence is TGTGCCAGCAGTTCAAGGACAGGGACGAGACGGGACGAGCAGTACTTC. Residues: CASSSRTGTRRDEQYF. Variable domain in full (rest from reference TRBV28 and TRBJ2-7): DVKVTQSSRYLVKRTGEKVFLECVQDMDHENMFWYRQDPGLGLRLIYFSYDVKMKEKGDIPEGYSVSREKKERFSLILESASTNQTSMYLCASSSRTGTRRDEQYFGPGTRLTVT.

The V gene is TRBV4-2, the J gene TRBJ1-2, with D tentatively TRBD1 (6 bases). Germline CDR1 reads LGHNA; CDR2 reads YNFKEQ. Trimming stripped 5 bases from V and 0 bases from J, with 16 bases between. The CDR3 runs 16 residues. This CDR3 is CASSNGQYQANYGYTF. The CDR3 bases are TGTGCCAGCAGCAACGGACAGTACCAAGCTAACTATGGCTACACCTTC.

The V call is TRBV19, the J call TRBJ2-2; 8 bases are shared with TRBD2. There are 15 residues in the CDR3. V dropped 5 bases and J dropped 3; count of bases not matched to a gene: 5. The germline CDR1 and CDR2 sequences are LNHDA and SQIVND (reference sequence). The CDR3 loop reads CASSGREGHTGELFF. CDR3 DNA: TGTGCCAGTAGTGGTCGGGAGGGCCACACCGGGGAGCTGTTTTTT.

The CDR3 DNA sequence: TGTGCCAGCAGCTCCGGCGGTCTAGCGGGAGGGGGAGAGACCCAGTACTTC. Its protein is CASSSGGLAGGGETQYF. The chain recombines TRBV5-6 with TRBJ2-5; 12 bases line up with TRBD2. Germline lookup yields CDR1 SGHDT and CDR2 YYEEEE. CDR3 length equals 17 residues. V trimming: 3 bases; J trimming: 4 bases; junction bases outside the gene matches: 10. The full variable domain, rest sourced from reference TRBV5-6 and TRBJ2-5, is DAGVTQSPTHLIKTRGQQVTLRCSPKSGHDTVSWYQQALGQGPQFIFQYYEEEERQRGNFPDRFSGHQFPNYSSELNVNALLLGDSALYLCASSSGGLAGGGETQYFGPGTRLLVL.

V and J are TRBV4-1 and TRBJ1-5; 10 bases are shared with TRBD1. The CDR3 sequence is 11 residues long. J was trimmed by 10 bases and V by 8 bases; bases with no gene match: 2. Germline V gene lookup returns CDR1 MGHRA and CDR2 YSYEKL. As DNA, the CDR3 is TGCGCCAGCGGACAGGGGGTTCCCCAGCATTTT. It yields the protein CASGQGVPQHF.

This clone was counted a few times. This rearrangement joins TRBV6-2 or TRBV6-3 to TRBJ2-2; maybe TRBD2 (7 bases). Germline V gene data show CDR1 as MNHEY and CDR2 as SVGEGT. Trimming shortened V by 6 bases and J by 0 bases, and 11 bases separated the two germline ends. This CDR3 region has 15 residues. The CDR3 DNA sequence: TGTGCCAGCAGCGGGCGGGGGCCGAACACCGGGGAGCTGTTTTTT. This sequence encodes CASSGRGPNTGELFF.

This chain connects TRBV29-1 to TRBJ2-7, with 10 bases fitting TRBD2. Germline loops: CDR1 SQVTM, CDR2 ANQGSEA. With 6 bases clipped from V and 5 bases from J, the junction kept 4 bases outside the gene matches. CDR3 length: 12 residues. As DNA, the CDR3 is TGCAGCGTATCTAGCGGGGGCCACGAGCAGTACTTC. Protein sequence: CSVSSGGHEQYF.

The chain is built from TRBV29-1 and TRBJ2-7, with D possibly matching TRBD2 (6 bases). The CDR3 has 17 amino acids. Germline V gives CDR1 SQVTM, CDR2 ANQGSEA. Deletions cut 6 bases from V and 3 bases from J, with 27 bases between. The CDR3 loop is CSVQLIGLTEGVYEQYF. CDR3 in DNA: TGCAGCGTGCAGTTGATAGGACTTACGGAGGGAGTCTACGAGCAGTACTTC.

V is TRBV3-1 (or the pseudogene TRBV3-2) and J is TRBJ2-2; 11 bases fit TRBD1. CDR1 is LGHDT, CDR2 YNNKEL, per germline (reference sequence). The CDR3 contains 16 residues. Trimming at V came to 5 bases and at J to 7 bases, leaving 9 bases not matched to a gene. CDR3 coding DNA: TGTGCCAGCAGCAAGGACAGGGGGCAATTATACGGGGAGCTGTTTTTT. Amino acids: CASSKDRGQLYGELFF.

This chain links TRBV6-2 or TRBV6-3 with TRBJ1-2; 9 nucleotides agree with TRBD1. V gave up 5 bases and J gave up 7 bases; unmatched junction bases: 11. Germline CDR1 is MNHEY and CDR2 is SVGEGT. There are 15 residues in the CDR3. The CDR3 sequence: CASSTGDRAPGGYTF. In nucleotides, the CDR3 is TGTGCCAGCAGTACCGGGGACAGGGCGCCCGGTGGCTACACCTTC.